The 28 T cell receptor beta chains listed next were all sequenced from one sample in a study of T cells in tumors after PD-1 blockade. Produced via immunoSEQ multiplex PCR; TCRdb's table is partial and in-frame only. This table holds fewer than 9,500 clones, 55% to 70% found once. The sample here was tumor tissue, taken after anti-PD-1 treatment. These receptors originate from a human donor with basal cell carcinoma.

V usage is TRBV3-1 (or the pseudogene TRBV3-2) and J usage is TRBJ2-3, with D perhaps TRBD2 (6 bases). The CDR3 extends over 14 amino acids. The V end was cut by 1 base, the J end by 5 bases, with 10 bases between. CDR1 and CDR2 (germline): LGHDT, YNNKEL (reference sequence). CDR3 sequence: CASSQALAIDTQYF. As DNA, the CDR3 is TGTGCCAGCAGCCAAGCCCTAGCGATAGATACGCAGTATTTT.

This rearrangement joins TRBV6-5 to TRBJ2-3; D call uncertain. The CDR3 is made up of 13 amino acids. Germline V gene data show CDR1 as MNHEY and CDR2 as SVGAGI. Trimming cost V 5 bases and J 2 bases, with 8 bases left between them. The CDR3 reads CASSRLNTDTQYF. The CDR3 region has the DNA TGTGCCAGCAGTCGTTTGAACACAGATACGCAGTATTTT.

The V and J genes are TRBV28 and TRBJ1-1; D not certain. Trimming cost V 6 bases and J 2 bases, with 25 bases left between them. Germline V gives CDR1 MDHEN, CDR2 SYDVKM. The CDR3 is 18 residues long. CDR3 coding DNA: TGTGCCAGCAGCTTCCTCGGCGGATCTGGCCGGAAAAACACTGAAGCTTTCTTT. As protein: CASSFLGGSGRKNTEAFF.

The chain links TRBV7-2 to TRBJ1-1; D unresolved. Germline-derived CDR1 and CDR2 are SGHTA and FQGNSA. Trimming removed 1 base at V and 8 bases at J, with 11 bases between. The CDR3 is 13 residues long. CDR3 DNA sequence: TGTGCCAGCAGCTTAGAGGGCAGTCACGAAGCTTTCTTT. Protein product: CASSLEGSHEAFF.

This clone came up once. The chain carries TRBV18 and TRBJ2-1; 8 bases map to TRBD2. Germline-derived CDR1 and CDR2 are KGHSH and LQKENI. This CDR3 region has 15 residues. The V and J ends lost 3 bases and 7 bases, in that order; junction bases with no gene match: 8. CDR3 nucleotide sequence: TGTGCCAGCTCACCTGGGACTAGGGGGGCGAATGAGCAGTTCTTC. Translated, it gives CASSPGTRGANEQFF.

The sample holds a few counts of this clone. This sequence joins TRBV5-4 and TRBJ1-2; TRBD1 agrees at 9 bases. CDR1 is SGHNT, CDR2 YYREEE, per germline (reference sequence). There are 16 residues in the CDR3. The V and J ends lost 0 bases and 4 bases, in that order; junction bases with no gene match: 7. CDR3 amino acids: CASSLGPGQGGYGYTF. CDR3 in DNA: TGTGCCAGCAGCTTGGGACCGGGACAGGGTGGCTATGGCTACACCTTC.

The chain is built from TRBV23-1 and TRBJ1-6; perhaps TRBD1 as D (6 bases). TRBV23-1 is recorded as an ORF, its role being uncertain. This CDR3 has 19 residues. With 3 bases removed from V and 10 bases from J, the gap between germline ends came to 28 bases. The DNA for the CDR3 is TGCGCCAGCAGTCAGAGGAAGGCGGTGGGGAGGGACATTCCCTCACCCCTCCACTTT. Its protein product is CASSQRKAVGRDIPSPLHF.

This clone was recorded a few times. The V gene is TRBV7-2, the J gene TRBJ2-1; 7 bases map to TRBD2. The CDR3 sequence is 15 residues long. After removal of 1 base from V and 3 bases from J, the junction contained 3 bases not matched to a gene. Germline CDR1 SGHTA, CDR2 FQGNSA. This CDR3 reads CASSLDGGNYNEQFF. In nucleotides, the CDR3 is TGTGCCAGCAGCTTAGACGGGGGGAACTACAATGAGCAGTTCTTC. The whole variable domain, filled in from reference TRBV7-2 and TRBJ2-1, reads GAGVSQSPSNKVTEKGKDVELRCDPISGHTALYWYRQSLGQGLEFLIYFQGNSAPDKSGLPSDRFSAERTGGSVSTLTIQRTQQEDSAVYLCASSLDGGNYNEQFFGPGTRLTVL.

J is TRBJ1-1 and V is TRBV6-2 or TRBV6-3, with a possible D match to TRBD1 (6 bases). This CDR3 has 16 amino acids. Trimming left V 0 bases short and J 5 bases short, with 16 bases between. Germline V lookup: CDR1 MNHEY, CDR2 SVGEGT. The CDR3 sequence is CASSYSGLGRGTEAFF. DNA of the CDR3: TGTGCCAGCAGTTACTCAGGGTTGGGAAGGGGGACTGAAGCTTTCTTT.

This clone was seen a handful of times. J is TRBJ2-5 and V is TRBV7-3, with 11 nucleotides matching TRBD1. V lost 4 bases and J lost 4; bases outside the gene matches: 2. CDR3 size: 14 residues. Germline V CDR1 and CDR2: SGHTA, FQGTGA. The DNA for the CDR3 is TGTGCCAGCAGCTCGGGACAGGGGGGAGAGACCCAGTACTTC. It encodes CASSSGQGGETQYF.

The genes are TRBV7-9 and TRBJ1-2; D unresolved. Germline V gives CDR1 SEHNR, CDR2 FQNEAQ (reference sequence). Between the trimmed V and J ends, which lost 1 base and 3 bases, there was a span of 6 bases. The CDR3 is 13 amino acids. This chain's CDR3 is CASSLERDYGYTF. The CDR3 DNA follows: TGTGCCAGCAGCTTAGAGCGGGACTATGGCTACACCTTC.

V gene TRBV10-3 combines with J gene TRBJ2-7; D is perhaps TRBD1 or TRBD2 (5 bases each). Germline loops: CDR1 ENHRY, CDR2 SYGVKD. V gave up 0 bases and J gave up 2 bases, with 11 bases separating them. This CDR3 comprises 15 residues. CDR3 sequence (DNA): TGTGCCATCAGTGAGTCGAGGGGTATCACCTACGAGCAGTACTTC. The encoded protein is CAISESRGITYEQYF.

The V gene is TRBV5-1, the J gene TRBJ1-2; no reliable D call. V was pared by 5 bases and J by 2 bases, with 16 bases between. Germline lookup yields CDR1 SGHRS and CDR2 YFSETQ. The CDR3 length is 15 residues. The CDR3 DNA is TGCGCCAGCAGACGGGTCCCTGAGTCCAACTATGGCTACACCTTC. This encodes CASRRVPESNYGYTF.

The genes are TRBV6-6 and TRBJ1-5; tentatively, D is TRBD1 (5 bases). Per germline, CDR1 MNHNY and CDR2 SVGAGI (reference sequence). The CDR3 totals 16 residues. V was trimmed by 2 bases and J by 6 bases, leaving 17 bases between them. CDR3 coding DNA: TGTGCCAGCAGTTACGGCCGGGACCCAGGGAGTCAGCCCCAGCATTTT. It yields the protein CASSYGRDPGSQPQHF.

The chain combines TRBV7-2 with TRBJ2-3; 10 bases match TRBD2. Germline CDR1 reads SGHTA; CDR2 reads FQGNSA. The CDR3 is made up of 19 amino acids. The trim removed 3 bases at V and 3 bases at J, leaving 15 bases unmatched. As DNA, the CDR3 is TGTGCCAGCAGCTTTCTTCCTGGAGCGGGAGGGACTGCGACAGATACGCAGTATTTT. Amino acids: CASSFLPGAGGTATDTQYF.

In its sample, this clone is medium-sized. The identical CDR3 is also encoded by other nucleotide sequences in the sample. The rearrangement uses TRBV29-1 and TRBJ2-1; D is possibly TRBD1 or TRBD2 (6 bases each). CDR3 length: 16 residues. The V end was cut by 3 bases, the J end by 2 bases, with 17 bases between. CDR1 is SQVTM, CDR2 ANQGSEA, per germline. CDR3 in amino acids: CSVETKWGATYNEQFF. The CDR3 DNA is TGCAGCGTTGAGACAAAATGGGGGGCGACCTACAATGAGCAGTTCTTC.

The chain links TRBV2 to TRBJ2-5; 11 bases agree with TRBD2. The CDR3 has 16 residues. V shed 5 bases and J 5 bases; nucleotides not matched to a gene: 10. Per the germline V gene, CDR1 is SNHLY and CDR2 is FYNNEI. The CDR3 DNA follows: TGTGCCAGCAGTCTCCGCCTAGCGGGGGGCGGGGAGACCCAGTACTTC. Protein sequence: CASSLRLAGGGETQYF.

The chain is built from TRBV20-1 and TRBJ2-1; 7 nucleotides line up with TRBD1. Germline V gene sequence: CDR1 DFQATT, CDR2 SNEGSKA (reference sequence). The CDR3 sequence is 14 residues long. Unmatched junction bases numbered 6, after V lost 3 bases and J lost 4 bases. CDR3 residues: CSASRRQGYNEQFF. CDR3 sequence (DNA): TGCAGTGCTAGTAGGAGACAGGGTTACAATGAGCAGTTCTTC.

This rearrangement joins TRBV19 to TRBJ2-5; 11 nucleotides align to TRBD1. CDR1 and CDR2 from the germline V gene are LNHDA and SQIVND (reference sequence). The CDR3 consists of 14 residues. The ends lost 3 bases at V and 6 bases at J; junction bases unmatched: 3. The CDR3 reads CASSIGTGGKTQYF. The DNA of the CDR3 is TGTGCCAGTAGTATCGGGACAGGGGGGAAGACCCAGTACTTC.

This clone appeared once. V gene TRBV19 combines with J gene TRBJ2-3; D unresolved. Germline values: CDR1 LNHDA, CDR2 SQIVND (reference sequence). Trimming stripped 2 bases from V and 0 bases from J, with 12 bases between. The CDR3 extends over 16 amino acids. CDR3 sequence reads: CASSIRIPPSTDTQYF. The CDR3 nucleotides read TGTGCCAGTAGTATAAGGATCCCTCCGAGCACAGATACGCAGTATTTT.

J is TRBJ2-3 and V is TRBV6-6; D remains unclear. The CDR3 covers 14 residues. Deletions cut 0 bases from V and 0 bases from J, with 4 bases between. Germline-derived CDR1 and CDR2 are MNHNY and SVGAGI (reference sequence). In DNA, the CDR3 is TGTGCCAGCAGTTACTCCTCTAGCACAGATACGCAGTATTTT. Its protein product is CASSYSSSTDTQYF.

The V and J genes are TRBV10-1 and TRBJ2-3; D may be TRBD2 (7 bases). The CDR3 has 14 amino acids. The V gene's germline CDR1 is WNHNN and CDR2 SYGVQD (reference sequence). V lost 3 bases and J 2 bases, leaving 9 bases between the germline ends. The CDR3 protein is CASSDRGATDTQYF. The CDR3 DNA is TGCGCCAGCAGTGATCGGGGGGCCACAGATACGCAGTATTTT.

This sequence joins TRBV3-1 (or the pseudogene TRBV3-2) and TRBJ2-7, with TRBD2 matching 9 bases. The germline V gene has CDR1 LGHDT and CDR2 YNNKEL (reference sequence). This CDR3 comprises 13 residues. With V trimmed by 6 bases and J by 6 bases, 6 bases remained unmatched. CDR3: CASSPGRGGEQYF. CDR3 DNA: TGTGCCAGCAGTCCCGGGCGGGGGGGCGAGCAGTACTTC.

The V and J genes are TRBV4-1 and TRBJ2-6; D gene unclear. The V gene lost 1 base and the J gene lost 2 bases, with 9 bases spanning the gap. The germline V gene has CDR1 MGHRA and CDR2 YSYEKL. The CDR3 is made up of 16 amino acids. The CDR3: CASSQVAAAGANVLTF. CDR3 sequence (DNA): TGCGCCAGCAGCCAAGTCGCTGCGGCTGGGGCCAACGTCCTGACTTTC.

The J gene is TRBJ2-1, the V gene TRBV28; TRBD2 agrees at 11 bases. The germline gives CDR1 MDHEN, CDR2 SYDVKM. The V and J ends lost 6 bases and 2 bases, in that order; junction bases with no gene match: 9. This CDR3 comprises 17 residues. The CDR3 is CASRTTSGSRPYNEQFF. In nucleotides, the CDR3 is TGTGCCAGCAGAACTACTAGCGGGAGTCGGCCCTACAATGAGCAGTTCTTC. Full variable domain (rest looked up from reference TRBV28 and TRBJ2-1): DVKVTQSSRYLVKRTGEKVFLECVQDMDHENMFWYRQDPGLGLRLIYFSYDVKMKEKGDIPEGYSVSREKKERFSLILESASTNQTSMYLCASRTTSGSRPYNEQFFGPGTRLTVL.

This clone was counted only a few times. This chain joins TRBV7-9 and TRBJ2-7; D may correspond to TRBD1 or TRBD2 (5 bases each). The CDR3 covers 15 residues. Germline assignment: CDR1 SEHNR and CDR2 FQNEAQ (reference sequence). The germline V and J ends were trimmed by 1 base and 1 base, with 11 bases remaining between them. CDR3 sequence: CASSLGWDGSYEQYF. The CDR3 bases are TGTGCCAGCAGCTTAGGGTGGGACGGGTCCTACGAGCAGTACTTC. Full variable domain (outside the CDR3, taken from reference TRBV7-9 and TRBJ2-7): DTGVSQNPRHKITKRGQNVTFRCDPISEHNRLYWYRQTLGQGPEFLTYFQNEAQLEKSRLLSDRFSAERPKGSFSTLEIQRTEQGDSAMYLCASSLGWDGSYEQYFGPGTRLTVT.

The chain employs TRBV7-2 and TRBJ2-7, with D tentatively TRBD1 (5 bases). The better agreement between TRBJ2-5 and the DNA end casts doubt on the J call. The length of the CDR3 is 12 residues. Germline V lookup: CDR1 SGHTA, CDR2 FQGNSA. CDR3 nucleotides: TGTGCCAGCAGCAGGGCAGGGGAGACCCAGTACTTC. Its protein is CASSRAGETQYF.

The J gene is TRBJ1-2, the V gene TRBV5-1; 12 nucleotides align to TRBD1. The germline CDR1 and CDR2 sequences are SGHRS and YFSETQ. The CDR3 spans 16 residues. J gave up 6 bases and V 4 bases, and 10 bases lay outside the gene matches. CDR3 protein: CASSLGTGGVIDGYTF. In nucleotides, the CDR3 is TGCGCCAGCAGCCTTGGGACAGGGGGCGTTATTGATGGCTACACCTTC.